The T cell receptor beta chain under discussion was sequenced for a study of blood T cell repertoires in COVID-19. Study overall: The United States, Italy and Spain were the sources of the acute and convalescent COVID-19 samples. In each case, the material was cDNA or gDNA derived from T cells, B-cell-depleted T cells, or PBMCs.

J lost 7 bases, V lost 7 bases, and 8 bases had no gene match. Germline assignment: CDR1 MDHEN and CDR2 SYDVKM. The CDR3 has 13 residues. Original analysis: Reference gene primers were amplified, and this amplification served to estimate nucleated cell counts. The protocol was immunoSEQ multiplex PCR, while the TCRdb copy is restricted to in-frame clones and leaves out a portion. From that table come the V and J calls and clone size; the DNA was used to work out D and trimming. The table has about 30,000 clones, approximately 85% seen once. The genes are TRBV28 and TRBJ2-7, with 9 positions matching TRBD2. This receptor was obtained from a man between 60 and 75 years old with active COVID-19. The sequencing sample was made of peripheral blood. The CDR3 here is CASTPGGRGEQYF. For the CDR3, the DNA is TGTGCCAGCACCCCTGGCGGGAGGGGAGAGCAGTACTTC.